This TCR beta chain was recorded in a study of control samples from healthy donors and cancer patients. Assay used: immunoSEQ multiplex PCR; TCRdb lists only in-frame clones, some missing. The sample includes 90,000 to 140,000 clones, 83% seen only once; the top ten take over 10%. This CDR3 is 15 amino acids long. From germline, CDR1 is LGHNA and CDR2 YNFKEQ. Unmatched junction bases numbered 8, after V lost 1 base and J lost 6 bases. Sequencing was performed on blood. This sequence was found in a woman in her fifties or sixties in good health. The V and J genes are TRBV4-2 and TRBJ1-2, with TRBD1 matching over 7 bases. This CDR3 is CASSQVRGQRDGYTF. DNA for the CDR3: TGTGCCAGCAGCCAAGTGAGGGGGCAAAGGGATGGCTACACCTTC.